These 11 T cell receptor beta chains came from one sample sequenced in a study of blood T cell repertoires in COVID-19 (dated by TCRdb to 2018 to 2020). The library was prepared using the immunoSEQ multiplex PCR assay. In its TCRdb copy, this immuneACCESS table keeps in-frame sequences only and misses some clones. Where compared with another copy, unresolved V genes explain less than half of these, and the others have no known cause. The sample table lists about 200,000 clones, 70% to 90% of them with a count of one. The ten largest clonotypes hold approximately 9.9% of the sample. Sequenced material: peripheral blood. These TCRs come from a human donor with active or convalescent COVID-19. The donor label of this sample is uncertain.

This clone turned up a few times. V usage is TRBV13 and J usage is TRBJ1-4; D ambiguous. V was clipped by 5 bases and J by 5 bases, with 21 bases between them. The CDR3 loop spans 17 amino acids. Germline V CDR1 and CDR2: PRHDT, FYEKMQ (reference sequence). The CDR3 DNA reads as TGTGCCAGCAGCCACTATCTACAAGGAGACGGGAATGAAAAACTGTTTTTT. It is translated as CASSHYLQGDGNEKLFF.

The chain joins TRBV9 to TRBJ1-1; 7 bases line up with TRBD1. The CDR3 contains 14 residues. V lost 6 bases and J lost 1; bases outside the gene matches: 6. From germline, CDR1 is SGDLS and CDR2 YYNGEE. CDR3 loop: CASTTGVGNTEAFF. The CDR3 DNA sequence: TGTGCCAGCACAACAGGGGTAGGGAACACTGAAGCTTTCTTT.

The chain combines TRBV5-4 with TRBJ2-1, with TRBD2 identical over 11 bases. The germline V gene encodes CDR1 SGHNT and CDR2 YYREEE (reference sequence). V shed 4 bases, J shed 3 bases, and the junction held 3 bases outside the gene matches. The CDR3 has 15 residues. This CDR3 reads CASSPSGRSYNEQFF. The CDR3 DNA follows: TGTGCCAGCAGCCCTAGCGGGAGGAGCTACAATGAGCAGTTCTTC.

This chain uses TRBV4-2 with TRBJ1-2; no definite D call. Trimming removed 5 bases at V and 6 bases at J, with 13 bases between. Per the germline V gene, CDR1 is LGHNA and CDR2 is YNFKEQ. CDR3 length: 13 residues. The CDR3 protein is CASSTGVEHGYTF. CDR3 sequence (DNA): TGTGCCAGCAGCACGGGAGTGGAGCATGGCTACACCTTC.

The genes are TRBV7-9 and TRBJ1-6; no reliable D call. Germline CDR1 reads SEHNR; CDR2 reads FQNEAQ (reference sequence). This CDR3 contains 12 residues. Trimming shortened V by 3 bases and J by 10 bases, and 7 bases separated the two germline ends. CDR3 loop: CASSFPASPLHF. CDR3 nucleotide sequence: TGTGCCAGCAGCTTCCCCGCGTCACCCCTCCACTTT.

This clone was detected only once. The V and J genes are TRBV6-2 or TRBV6-3 and TRBJ1-1, with D unresolved. V lost 5 bases, J lost 6 bases, and 13 bases lay in between. CDR3 length: 13 amino acids. Germline CDR1 reads MNHEY; CDR2 reads SVGEGT. CDR3 sequence: CASSRSPRAEAFF. The CDR3, as DNA: TGTGCCAGCAGTAGGTCCCCGAGGGCTGAAGCTTTCTTT.

This clone was seen just once. The J gene is TRBJ1-4, the V gene TRBV5-6; 10 positions agree with TRBD1. This CDR3 contains 18 residues. The J segment lost 0 bases and the V segment lost 5 bases, leaving 10 bases of the junction unmatched. The germline V gene encodes CDR1 SGHDT and CDR2 YYEEEE. The CDR3 protein is CASSFFEGTGATNEKLFF. CDR3 DNA: TGTGCCAGCAGTTTTTTCGAAGGGACAGGGGCAACTAATGAAAAACTGTTTTTT.

This clone came up a few times. The genes are TRBV6-1 and TRBJ2-5; the D is unclear. V dropped 0 bases and J dropped 3 bases, with 2 bases sitting between them. Germline V CDR1 and CDR2: MNHNS, SASEGT. This CDR3 spans 12 amino acids. CDR3 amino acids: CASSEAEETQYF. DNA for the CDR3: TGTGCCAGCAGTGAAGCCGAAGAGACCCAGTACTTC.

The J gene is TRBJ1-5, the V gene TRBV6-6; D remains ambiguous. Germline V gene sequence: CDR1 MNHNY, CDR2 SVGAGI (reference sequence). The CDR3 is 16 residues long. Between the trimmed V and J ends, which lost 0 bases and 3 bases, there was a span of 12 bases. CDR3 in amino acids: CASSYSAARSNQPQHF. The DNA for the CDR3 is TGTGCCAGCAGTTACTCGGCGGCACGGTCCAATCAGCCCCAGCATTTT.

The rearrangement uses TRBV9 and TRBJ1-3; 8 bases are a match to TRBD1. This CDR3 region has 15 residues. V was clipped by 4 bases and J by 2 bases; unmatched bases: 5. Per the germline V gene, CDR1 is SGDLS and CDR2 is YYNGEE. This CDR3 reads CASSPQGAAGNTIYF. The CDR3 DNA follows: TGTGCCAGCAGCCCCCAGGGGGCGGCTGGAAACACCATATATTTT.

CDR3 in amino acids: CASSLSIGQGHEKLFF. The CDR3 DNA follows: TGCGCCAGCAGCTTGTCGATCGGACAGGGGCATGAAAAACTGTTTTTT. V gene TRBV5-1 combines with J gene TRBJ1-4, with TRBD1 matching over 9 bases. Per germline, CDR1 SGHRS and CDR2 YFSETQ. This CDR3 spans 16 amino acids. The V and J ends lost 1 base and 6 bases, in that order; junction bases with no gene match: 7. Together with reference TRBV5-1 and TRBJ1-4, the CDR3 gives the full variable domain: KAGVTQTPRYLIKTRGQQVTLSCSPISGHRSVSWYQQTPGQGLQFLFEYFSETQRNKGNFPGRFSGRQFSNSRSEMNVSTLELGDSALYLCASSLSIGQGHEKLFFGSGTQLSVL.